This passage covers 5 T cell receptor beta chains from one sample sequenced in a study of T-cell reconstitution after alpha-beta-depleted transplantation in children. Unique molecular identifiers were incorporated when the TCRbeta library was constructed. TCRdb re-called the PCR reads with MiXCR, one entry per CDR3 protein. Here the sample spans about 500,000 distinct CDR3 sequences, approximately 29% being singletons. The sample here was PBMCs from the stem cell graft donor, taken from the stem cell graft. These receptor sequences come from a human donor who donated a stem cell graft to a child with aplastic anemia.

The CDR3 loop reads CASIRGQGPDTQYF. CDR3 DNA: TGTGCCAGCATCCGAGGACAGGGCCCAGATACGCAGTATTTT. The chain couples TRBV7-9 to TRBJ2-3; 8 bases are shared with TRBD1. The ends lost 7 bases at V and 4 bases at J; junction bases unmatched: 7. Germline V gives CDR1 SEHNR, CDR2 FQNEAQ (reference sequence). This CDR3 has 14 residues.

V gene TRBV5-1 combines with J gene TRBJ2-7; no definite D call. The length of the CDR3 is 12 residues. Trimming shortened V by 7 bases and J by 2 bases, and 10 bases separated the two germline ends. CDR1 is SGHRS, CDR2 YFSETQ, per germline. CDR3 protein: CASRAAAYEQYF. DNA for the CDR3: TGCGCCAGCCGAGCCGCCGCCTACGAGCAGTACTTC.

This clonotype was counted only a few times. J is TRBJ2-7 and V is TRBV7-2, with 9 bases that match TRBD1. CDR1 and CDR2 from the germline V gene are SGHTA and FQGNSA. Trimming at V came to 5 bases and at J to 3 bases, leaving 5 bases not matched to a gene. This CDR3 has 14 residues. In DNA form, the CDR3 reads TGTGCCAGCAGCCCGGACAGGGGATACTACGAGCAGTACTTC. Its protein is CASSPDRGYYEQYF.

The CDR3 loop reads CASSLVQGVDTQYF. The CDR3 DNA reads as TGTGCCAGCAGCTTAGTGCAGGGGGTAGATACGCAGTATTTT. J is TRBJ2-3 and V is TRBV7-2, with 7 positions matching TRBD1. V lost 1 base, J lost 5 bases, and 3 bases stayed unmatched. The germline V gene encodes CDR1 SGHTA and CDR2 FQGNSA. This CDR3 is built from 14 residues.

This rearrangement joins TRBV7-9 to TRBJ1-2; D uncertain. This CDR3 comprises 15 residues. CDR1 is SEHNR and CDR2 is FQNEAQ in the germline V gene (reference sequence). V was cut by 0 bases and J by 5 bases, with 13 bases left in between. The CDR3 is CASSLALERKYGYTF. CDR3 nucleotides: TGTGCCAGCAGCTTAGCGCTGGAGAGAAAGTATGGCTACACCTTC.